This T cell receptor (beta chain) was observed in a study of a mutant IDH1 vaccine in newly diagnosed glioma. Across the whole study: Each patient was administered eight vaccinations, scheduled in weeks 1, 3, 5, 7, 11, 15, 19 and 23. Commencement of vaccination occurred 4-6 weeks following radiotherapy alone, or concurrently with temozolomide cycles.

Time point defined: week 23, last vaccination. In the vaccine, a single dose held 300 ug of the mutant IDH1 20-mer peptide, along with topical imiquimod. Astrocytomas found in donors were new, WHO grade 3 or 4, IDH1-mutant and ATRX-lost. Concerning this clone itself: The antigen is unknown.

Using immunoSEQ multiplex PCR, the repertoire was profiled, and TCRdb retains in-frame clones only, with some absent. The sample has 40,000 to 50,000 clones, over 70% seen once. V gave up 4 bases and J gave up 3 bases, with 5 bases separating them. CDR3 length equals 11 residues. In germline, CDR1 is DFQATT, CDR2 SNEGSKA (reference sequence). The receptor was isolated from a woman aged 40 to 50 with glioma. Some clones in this sample may be carry-over from other donors' samples. Sequencing used PBMCs, obtained from a glioma patient whose treatment included an IDH1 peptide vaccine. The V gene is TRBV20-1, the J gene TRBJ2-3; no firm D call. The CDR3 sequence is CSATLTDTQYF. The CDR3 region has the DNA TGCAGTGCTACGTTGACAGATACGCAGTATTTT.